This T cell receptor beta chain originates from a study of vaccination effects on CD4 cells after COVID-19. Study background: Late post-vaccine samples came at days +241, +227 and +161 respectively. Broader study findings: The authors studied few convalescent patients and collected no early post-infection timepoints.

Some clones are missing from TCRdb's copy, which holds only in-frame ones; the method was immunoSEQ multiplex PCR. The table lists about 17,000 clones, less than 85% of them singletons. For this clone: No antigen is known for it.

The V gene lost 5 bases and the J gene lost 2 bases, with 19 bases spanning the gap. Germline V gives CDR1 LNHDA, CDR2 SQIVND (reference sequence). This CDR3 is built from 17 residues. Antigen-specific CD4+ T cells expanded by the ViraFEST assay with viral peptide pools were then sequenced. The culture ran for around 10 days before CD4+ T cells were isolated. Between March and December 2020, the person had a SARS-CoV-2 infection that PCR confirmed. Two doses of BNT162b2 or mRNA-1273 vaccine were administered to participants. The researchers cultured some 1.9 million PBMC per well with about 10 IU/ml IL-2 and roughly 9.4 ug/ml peptides. Days 3 and 7 were when half the medium was replaced with IL-2 medium.

The starting material was CD4+ T cells from PBMCs cultured with SARS-CoV-2 spike peptides, obtained after COVID-19 vaccination. The chain joins TRBV19 to TRBJ1-5, with D maybe TRBD1 (6 bases). The receptor comes from a human donor who had a prior SARS-CoV-2 infection. The CDR3 DNA is TGTGCCAGTAGTGGAGCCCTACGGACAGCCCGCAATCAGCCCCAGCATTTT. Translation gives CASSGALRTARNQPQHF.